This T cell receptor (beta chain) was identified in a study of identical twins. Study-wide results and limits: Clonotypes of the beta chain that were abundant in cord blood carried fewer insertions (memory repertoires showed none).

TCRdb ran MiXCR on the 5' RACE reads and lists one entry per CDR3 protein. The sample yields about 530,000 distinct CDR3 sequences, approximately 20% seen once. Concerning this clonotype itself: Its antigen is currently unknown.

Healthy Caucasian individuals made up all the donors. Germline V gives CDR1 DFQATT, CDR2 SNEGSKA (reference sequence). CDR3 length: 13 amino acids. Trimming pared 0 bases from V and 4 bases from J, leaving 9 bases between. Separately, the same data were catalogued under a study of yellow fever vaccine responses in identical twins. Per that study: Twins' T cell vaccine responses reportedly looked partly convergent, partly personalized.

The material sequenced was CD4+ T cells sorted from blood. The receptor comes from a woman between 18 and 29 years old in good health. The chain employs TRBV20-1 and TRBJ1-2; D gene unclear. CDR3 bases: TGCAGTGCTAGAGAATCAAGTCTCTATGGCTACACCTTC. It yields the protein CSARESSLYGYTF.